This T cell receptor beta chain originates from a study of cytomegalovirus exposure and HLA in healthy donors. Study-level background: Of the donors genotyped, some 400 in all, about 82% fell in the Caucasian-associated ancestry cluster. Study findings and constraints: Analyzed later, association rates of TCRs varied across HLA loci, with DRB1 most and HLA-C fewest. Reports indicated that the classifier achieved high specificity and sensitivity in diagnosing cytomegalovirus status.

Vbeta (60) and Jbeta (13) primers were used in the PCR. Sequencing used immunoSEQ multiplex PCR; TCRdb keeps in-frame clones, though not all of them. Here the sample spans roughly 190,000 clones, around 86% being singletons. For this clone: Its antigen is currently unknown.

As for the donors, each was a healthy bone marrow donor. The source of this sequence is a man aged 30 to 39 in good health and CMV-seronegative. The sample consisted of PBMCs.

The CDR3 nucleotides are TGCGCCAGCAGCCAAGGGTTTGCGGGGGAGGCCCGCGATGAGCAGTTCTTC. It translates to CASSQGFAGEARDEQFF. This chain connects TRBV4-1 to TRBJ2-1; 7 positions match TRBD2. This CDR3 spans 17 amino acids. Looked up from germline, CDR1 is MGHRA and CDR2 is YSYEKL. The J segment lost 8 bases and the V segment lost 1 base, leaving 14 bases of the junction unmatched.